Included here is one TCR beta chain sequence, with context. What it binds is unknown. Trimming cost V 6 bases and J 6 bases, with 17 bases left between them. This CDR3 is 15 amino acids long. These data come from a study of T-cell memory formation after mild COVID-19. Study-wide findings and caveats: Clones that contracted from day 15 to 85 were balanced CD4/CD8, while later expanders leaned CD4+.

5'RACE, which relied on constant-segment primers, yielded TCR alpha and TCR beta cDNA libraries carrying sample barcodes and UMIs. TCRdb analysed the 5' RACE reads with MiXCR anew, one entry per CDR3 protein. The data contain 200,000 to 300,000 distinct CDR3 sequences, 15% to 20% of them seen just once; the ten biggest clones take up more than 20%. The clonotype comes from a man younger than 35 who had mild COVID-19 (a few samples of this study predate the infection). Cell type and time point are not known. The sample comprised PBMCs or a T cell subset sorted from them (not recorded which). This chain uses TRBV12-3 or TRBV12-4 with TRBJ2-2; possibly TRBD1 for D (5 bases). The chain's CDR3 is CASRPQGQLPGELFF. The CDR3 nucleotides are TGTGCCAGCAGGCCCCAAGGACAACTACCCGGGGAGCTGTTTTTT.